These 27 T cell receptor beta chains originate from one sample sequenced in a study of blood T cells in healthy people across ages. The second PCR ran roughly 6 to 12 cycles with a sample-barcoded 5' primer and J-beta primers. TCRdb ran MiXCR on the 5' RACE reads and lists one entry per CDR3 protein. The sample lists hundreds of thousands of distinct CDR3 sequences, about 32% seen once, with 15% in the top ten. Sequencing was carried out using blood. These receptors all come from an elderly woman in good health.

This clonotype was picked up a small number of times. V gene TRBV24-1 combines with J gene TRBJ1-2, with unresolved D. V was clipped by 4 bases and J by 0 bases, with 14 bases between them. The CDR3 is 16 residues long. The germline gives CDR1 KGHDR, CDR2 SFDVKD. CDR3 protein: CATSDPRRSANYGYTF. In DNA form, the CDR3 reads TGTGCCACCAGTGACCCTCGACGGTCAGCTAACTATGGCTACACCTTC.

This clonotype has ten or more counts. The DNA of the CDR3 is TGCGCCAGCAGCTTGGAGCAGCGGGGGGCCAATGAGCAGTTCTTC. This encodes CASSLEQRGANEQFF. The chain carries TRBV5-1 and TRBJ2-1; 9 nucleotides match TRBD2. The germline gives CDR1 SGHRS, CDR2 YFSETQ. This CDR3 spans 15 amino acids. The V segment lost 0 bases and the J segment 6 bases; nucleotides outside the gene matches: 4.

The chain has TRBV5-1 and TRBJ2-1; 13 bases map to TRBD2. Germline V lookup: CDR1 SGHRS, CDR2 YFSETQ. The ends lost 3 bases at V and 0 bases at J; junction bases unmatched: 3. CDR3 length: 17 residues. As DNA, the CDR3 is TGCGCCAGCAGCTCCGGACTAGCGGGAGACTCCTACAATGAGCAGTTCTTC. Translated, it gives CASSSGLAGDSYNEQFF.

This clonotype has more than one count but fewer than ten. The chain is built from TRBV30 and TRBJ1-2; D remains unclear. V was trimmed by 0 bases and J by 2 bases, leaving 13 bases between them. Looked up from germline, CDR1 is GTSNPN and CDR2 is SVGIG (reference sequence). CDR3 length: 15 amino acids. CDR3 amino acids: CAWSVPIAQNYGYTF. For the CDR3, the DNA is TGTGCCTGGAGTGTACCGATTGCACAAAACTATGGCTACACCTTC.

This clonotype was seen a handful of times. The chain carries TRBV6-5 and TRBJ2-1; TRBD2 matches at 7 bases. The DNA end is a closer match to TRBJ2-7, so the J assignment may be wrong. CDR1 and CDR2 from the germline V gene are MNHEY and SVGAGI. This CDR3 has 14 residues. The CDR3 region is CASRGGWDYNEQYF. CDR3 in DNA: TGTGCCAGCAGGGGGGGATGGGACTACAATGAGCAGTACTTC.

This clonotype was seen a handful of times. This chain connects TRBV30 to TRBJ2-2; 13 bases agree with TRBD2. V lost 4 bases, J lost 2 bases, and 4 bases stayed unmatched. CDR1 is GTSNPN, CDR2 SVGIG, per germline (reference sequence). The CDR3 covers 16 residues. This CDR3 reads CAWTTSGGFNTGELFF. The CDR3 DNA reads TGTGCCTGGACGACTAGCGGGGGGTTCAACACCGGGGAGCTGTTTTTT.

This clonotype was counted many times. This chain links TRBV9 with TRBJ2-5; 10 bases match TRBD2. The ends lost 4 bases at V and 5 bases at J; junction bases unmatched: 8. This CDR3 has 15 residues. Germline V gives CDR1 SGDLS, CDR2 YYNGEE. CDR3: CASSPSGGAFETQYF. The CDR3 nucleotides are TGTGCCAGCAGCCCCAGCGGGGGGGCTTTTGAGACCCAGTACTTC.

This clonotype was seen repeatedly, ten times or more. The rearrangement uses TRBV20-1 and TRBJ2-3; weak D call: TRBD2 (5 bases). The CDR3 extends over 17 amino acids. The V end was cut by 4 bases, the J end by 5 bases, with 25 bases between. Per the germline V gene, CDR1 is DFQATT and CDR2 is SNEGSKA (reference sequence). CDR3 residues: CSATPRTWSIMGDTQYF. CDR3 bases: TGCAGTGCTACCCCCAGGACTTGGTCCATAATGGGAGATACGCAGTATTTT.

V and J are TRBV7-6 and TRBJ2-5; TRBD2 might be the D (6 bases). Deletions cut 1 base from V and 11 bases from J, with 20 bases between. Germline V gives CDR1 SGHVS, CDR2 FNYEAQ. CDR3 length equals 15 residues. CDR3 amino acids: CASSLGRGAYNEQYF. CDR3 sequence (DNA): TGTGCCAGCAGCTTAGGGCGCGGGGCCTACAATGAGCAGTACTTC.

CDR3 DNA sequence: TGTGCCAGCAGCTTGGATTGGGGGAGTTCCCAAGAGACCCAGTACTTC. It is translated as CASSLDWGSSQETQYF. J is TRBJ2-5 and V is TRBV5-6; D might be TRBD1 or TRBD2, each matching 5 bases. With 0 bases removed from V and 1 base from J, the gap between germline ends came to 13 bases. The germline V gene has CDR1 SGHDT and CDR2 YYEEEE. CDR3 length: 16 residues.

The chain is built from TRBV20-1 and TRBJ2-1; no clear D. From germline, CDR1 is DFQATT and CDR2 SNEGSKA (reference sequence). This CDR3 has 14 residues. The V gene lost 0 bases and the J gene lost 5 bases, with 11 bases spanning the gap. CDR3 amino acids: CSARDTNIHNEQFF. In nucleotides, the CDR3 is TGCAGTGCTAGAGACACGAATATACACAATGAGCAGTTCTTC.

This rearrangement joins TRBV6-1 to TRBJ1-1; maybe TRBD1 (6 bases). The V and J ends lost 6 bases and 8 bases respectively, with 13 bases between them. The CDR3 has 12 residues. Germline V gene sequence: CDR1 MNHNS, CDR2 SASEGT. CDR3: CASSYRQVEAFF. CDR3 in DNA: TGTGCCAGCAGCTACAGACAGGTGGAAGCTTTCTTT.

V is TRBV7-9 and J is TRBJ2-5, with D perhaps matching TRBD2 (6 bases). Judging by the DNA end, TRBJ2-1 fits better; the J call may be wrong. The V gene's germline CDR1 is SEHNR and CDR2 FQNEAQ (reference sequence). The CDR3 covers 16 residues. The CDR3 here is CASSLGGTNDRETQFF. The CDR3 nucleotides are TGTGCCAGCAGCTTAGGGGGGACCAACGACCGGGAGACCCAGTTCTTC.

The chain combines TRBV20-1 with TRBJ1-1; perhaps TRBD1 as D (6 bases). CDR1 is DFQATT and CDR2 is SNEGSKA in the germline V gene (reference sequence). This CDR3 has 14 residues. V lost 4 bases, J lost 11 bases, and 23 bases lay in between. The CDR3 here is CSAIARDISGWAFF. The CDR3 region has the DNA TGCAGTGCTATTGCCCGGGACATCAGTGGATGGGCTTTCTTT.

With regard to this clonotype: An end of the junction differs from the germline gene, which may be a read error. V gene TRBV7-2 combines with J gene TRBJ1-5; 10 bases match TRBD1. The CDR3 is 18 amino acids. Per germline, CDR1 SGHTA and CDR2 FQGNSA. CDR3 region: CAGSALNPGTGVNQPQHF. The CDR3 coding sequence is TGTGCCGGCAGCGCCCTAAATCCGGGGACAGGGGTGAATCAGCCCCAGCATTTT. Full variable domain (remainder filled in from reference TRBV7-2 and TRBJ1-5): GAGVSQSPSNKVTEKGKDVELRCDPISGHTALYWYRQSLGQGLEFLIYFQGNSAPDKSGLPSDRFSAERTGGSVSTLTIQRTQQEDSAVYLCAGSALNPGTGVNQPQHFGDGTRLSIL.

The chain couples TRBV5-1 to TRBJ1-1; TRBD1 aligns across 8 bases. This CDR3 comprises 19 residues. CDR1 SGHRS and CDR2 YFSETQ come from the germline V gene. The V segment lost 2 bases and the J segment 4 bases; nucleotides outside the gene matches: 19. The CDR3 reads CASSLFYTGGSVEGTEAFF. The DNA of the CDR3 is TGCGCCAGCAGCTTATTTTATACAGGGGGGTCAGTTGAGGGCACTGAAGCTTTCTTT.

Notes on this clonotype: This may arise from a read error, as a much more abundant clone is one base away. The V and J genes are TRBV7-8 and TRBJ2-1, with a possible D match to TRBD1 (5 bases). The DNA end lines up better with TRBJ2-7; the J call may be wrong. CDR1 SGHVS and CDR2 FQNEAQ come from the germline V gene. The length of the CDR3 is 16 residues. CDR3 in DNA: TGTGCCAGCAGCTCCGGTGTCAGGGAAGGCTACAATGAGCAGTACTTC. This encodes CASSSGVREGYNEQYF.

In DNA, the CDR3 is TGCAGTGCTAGAGATCCGGGACAGGGGGCTTCACCCCTCCACTTT. Translating gives CSARDPGQGASPLHF. The chain uses TRBV20-1 and TRBJ1-6; TRBD1 matches at 12 bases. Germline V gene lookup returns CDR1 DFQATT and CDR2 SNEGSKA (reference sequence). The junction had 3 bases not matched to a gene; V was cut back by 0 bases and J by 9 bases. The CDR3 has 15 amino acids.

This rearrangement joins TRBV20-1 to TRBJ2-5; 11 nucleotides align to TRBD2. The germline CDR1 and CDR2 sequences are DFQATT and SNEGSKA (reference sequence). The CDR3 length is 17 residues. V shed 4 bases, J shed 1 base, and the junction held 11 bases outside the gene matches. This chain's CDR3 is CSATHGLAGSIQETQYF. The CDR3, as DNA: TGCAGTGCTACCCACGGACTAGCGGGCAGTATCCAAGAGACCCAGTACTTC.

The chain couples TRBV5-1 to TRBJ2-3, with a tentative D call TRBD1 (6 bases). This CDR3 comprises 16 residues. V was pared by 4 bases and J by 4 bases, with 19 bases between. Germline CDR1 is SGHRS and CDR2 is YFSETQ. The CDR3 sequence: CASSPLGGLGSDTQYF. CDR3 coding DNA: TGCGCCAGCAGCCCCCTTGGGGGCCTGGGGTCAGATACGCAGTATTTT.

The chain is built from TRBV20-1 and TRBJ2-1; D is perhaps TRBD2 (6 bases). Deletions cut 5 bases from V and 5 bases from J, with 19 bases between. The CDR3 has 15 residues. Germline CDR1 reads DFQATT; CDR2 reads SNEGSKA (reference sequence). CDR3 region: CSALIIGLAHNEQFF. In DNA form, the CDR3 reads TGCAGTGCTCTGATAATTGGGCTAGCGCACAATGAGCAGTTCTTC.

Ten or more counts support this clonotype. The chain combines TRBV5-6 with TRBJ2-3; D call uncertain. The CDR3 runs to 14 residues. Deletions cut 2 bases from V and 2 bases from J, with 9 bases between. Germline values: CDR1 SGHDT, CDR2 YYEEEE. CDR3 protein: CASSLSGYTDTQYF. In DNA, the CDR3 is TGTGCCAGCAGCTTAAGTGGCTACACAGATACGCAGTATTTT.

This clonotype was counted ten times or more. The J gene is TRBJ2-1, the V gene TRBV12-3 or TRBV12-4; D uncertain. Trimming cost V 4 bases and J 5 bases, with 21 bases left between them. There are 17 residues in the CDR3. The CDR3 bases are TGTGCCAGCAGTTCAAGTCCAGGTCTACCCGATCACAATGAGCAGTTCTTC. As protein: CASSSSPGLPDHNEQFF.

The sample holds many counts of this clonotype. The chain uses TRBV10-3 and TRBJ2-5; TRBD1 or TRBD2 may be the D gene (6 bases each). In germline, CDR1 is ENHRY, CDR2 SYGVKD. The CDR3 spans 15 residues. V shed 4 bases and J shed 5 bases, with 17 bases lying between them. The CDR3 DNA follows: TGTGCCATCAGTGTGACGGGGGCCTGGAGGGAGACCCAGTACTTC. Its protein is CAISVTGAWRETQYF.

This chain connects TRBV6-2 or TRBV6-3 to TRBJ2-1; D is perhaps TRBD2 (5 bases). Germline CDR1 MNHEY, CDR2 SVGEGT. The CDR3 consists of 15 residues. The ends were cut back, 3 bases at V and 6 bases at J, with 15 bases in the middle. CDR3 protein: CASSYGLASFNEQFF. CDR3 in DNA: TGTGCCAGCAGTTATGGGCTAGCAAGCTTCAATGAGCAGTTCTTC.

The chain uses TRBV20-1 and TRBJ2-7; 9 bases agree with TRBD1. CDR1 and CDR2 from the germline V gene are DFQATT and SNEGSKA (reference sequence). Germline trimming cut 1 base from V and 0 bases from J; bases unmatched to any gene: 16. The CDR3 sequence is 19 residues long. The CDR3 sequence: CSARAKMGQGWLSSYEQYF. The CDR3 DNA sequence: TGCAGTGCTAGAGCCAAAATGGGACAGGGATGGCTTAGCTCCTACGAGCAGTACTTC.

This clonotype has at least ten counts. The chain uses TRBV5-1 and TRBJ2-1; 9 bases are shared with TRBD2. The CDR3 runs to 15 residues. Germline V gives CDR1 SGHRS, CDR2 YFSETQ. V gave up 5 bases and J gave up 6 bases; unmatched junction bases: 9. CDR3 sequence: CASSFGRGGLNEQFF. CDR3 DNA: TGCGCCAGCAGTTTTGGGCGGGGGGGCCTCAATGAGCAGTTCTTC. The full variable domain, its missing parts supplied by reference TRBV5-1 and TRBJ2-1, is KAGVTQTPRYLIKTRGQQVTLSCSPISGHRSVSWYQQTPGQGLQFLFEYFSETQRNKGNFPGRFSGRQFSNSRSEMNVSTLELGDSALYLCASSFGRGGLNEQFFGPGTRLTVL.